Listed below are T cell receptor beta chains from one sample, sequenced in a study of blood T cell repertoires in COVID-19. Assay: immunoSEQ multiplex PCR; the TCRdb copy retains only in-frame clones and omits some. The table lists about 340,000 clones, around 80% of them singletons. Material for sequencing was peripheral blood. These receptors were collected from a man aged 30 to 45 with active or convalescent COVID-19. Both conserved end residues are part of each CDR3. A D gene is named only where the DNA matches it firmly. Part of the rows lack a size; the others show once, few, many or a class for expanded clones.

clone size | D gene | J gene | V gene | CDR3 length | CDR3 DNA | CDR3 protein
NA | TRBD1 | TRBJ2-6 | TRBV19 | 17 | TGTGCCAGTAGGACTGGACAGGGGGCGCTAGGGGCCAACGTCCTGACTTTC | CASRTGQGALGANVLTF
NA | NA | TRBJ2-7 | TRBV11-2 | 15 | TGTGCCAGCAGCTTAGTCGACTTTCCACCCTACGAGCAGTACTTC | CASSLVDFPPYEQYF
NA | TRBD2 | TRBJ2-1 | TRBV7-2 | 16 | TGTGCCAGCAGCTTACTCGGAACTAGCGGGAATAATGAGCAGTTCTTC | CASSLLGTSGNNEQFF
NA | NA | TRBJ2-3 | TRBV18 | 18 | TGTGCCAGCTCACCACGCATCCCGGGGACAAGCAGCACAGATACGCAGTATTTT | CASSPRIPGTSSTDTQYF
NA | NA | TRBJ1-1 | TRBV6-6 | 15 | TGTGCCAGCAGCCCTCAGGGGACGGCTAACACTGAAGCTTTCTTT | CASSPQGTANTEAFF
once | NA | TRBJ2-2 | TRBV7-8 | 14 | TGTGCCAGCAGCTTAGGTTTTATTACCGGGGAGCTGTTTTTT | CASSLGFITGELFF
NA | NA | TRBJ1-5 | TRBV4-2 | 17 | TGTGCCAGCAGCCAAGCCGGGATGGAGGGTGGCAATCAGCCCCAGCATTTT | CASSQAGMEGGNQPQHF
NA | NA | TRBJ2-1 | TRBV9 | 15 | TGTGCCAGCAGCGTAGAGAATAGCGGCTACAATGAGCAGTTCTTC | CASSVENSGYNEQFF
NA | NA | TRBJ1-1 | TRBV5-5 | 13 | TGTGCCAGCAGCTTGCGACAGCTCACTGAAGCTTTCTTT | CASSLRQLTEAFF
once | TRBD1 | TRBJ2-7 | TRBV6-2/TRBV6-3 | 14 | TGTGCCAGCAGTTATGACAGGGTTCCCTACGAGCAGTACTTC | CASSYDRVPYEQYF
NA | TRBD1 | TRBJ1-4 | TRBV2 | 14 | TGTGCCAGCAGAAAGACAGGGAGAGATGAAAAACTGTTTTTT | CASRKTGRDEKLFF